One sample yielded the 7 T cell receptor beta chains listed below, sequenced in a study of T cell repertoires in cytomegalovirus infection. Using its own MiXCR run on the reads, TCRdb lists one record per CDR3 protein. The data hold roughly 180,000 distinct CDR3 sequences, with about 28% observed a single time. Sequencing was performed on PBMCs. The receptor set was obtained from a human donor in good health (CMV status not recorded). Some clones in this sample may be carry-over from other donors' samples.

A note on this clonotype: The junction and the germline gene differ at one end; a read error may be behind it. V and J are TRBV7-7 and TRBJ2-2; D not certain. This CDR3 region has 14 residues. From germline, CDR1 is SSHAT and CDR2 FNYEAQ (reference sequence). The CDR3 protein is CASSPSPWAGELFF. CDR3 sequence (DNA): TGTGCTAGCAGTCCTTCCCCGTGGGCCGGGGAGCTGTTTTTT. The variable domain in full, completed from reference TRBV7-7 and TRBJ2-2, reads GAGVSQSPRYKVTKRGQDVTLRCDPISSHATLYWYQQALGQGPEFLTYFNYEAQPDKSGLPSDRFSAERPEGSISTLTIQRTEQRDSAMYRCASSPSPWAGELFFGEGSRLTVL.

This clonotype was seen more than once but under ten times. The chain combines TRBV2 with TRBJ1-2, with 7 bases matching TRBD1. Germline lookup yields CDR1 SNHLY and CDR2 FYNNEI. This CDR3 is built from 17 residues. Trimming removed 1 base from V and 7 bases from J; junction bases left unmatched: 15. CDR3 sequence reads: CASSEVGLADRARGYTF. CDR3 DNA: TGTGCCAGCAGTGAAGTCGGTTTAGCAGACAGGGCGCGTGGCTACACCTTC.

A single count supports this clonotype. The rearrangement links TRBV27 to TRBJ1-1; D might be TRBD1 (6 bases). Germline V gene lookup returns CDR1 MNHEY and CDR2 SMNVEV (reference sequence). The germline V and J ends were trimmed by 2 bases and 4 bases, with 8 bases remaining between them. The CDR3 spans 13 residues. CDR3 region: CASSLTDSTEAFF. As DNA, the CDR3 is TGTGCCAGCAGTTTAACGGACAGCACTGAAGCTTTCTTT.

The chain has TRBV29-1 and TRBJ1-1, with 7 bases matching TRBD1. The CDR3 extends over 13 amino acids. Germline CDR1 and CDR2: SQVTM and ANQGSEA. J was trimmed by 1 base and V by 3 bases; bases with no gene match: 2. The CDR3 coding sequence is TGCAGCGTTGACAGGACAGGGAACACTGAAGCTTTCTTT. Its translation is CSVDRTGNTEAFF. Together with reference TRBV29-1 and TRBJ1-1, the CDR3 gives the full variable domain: SAVISQKPSRDICQRGTSLTIQCQVDSQVTMMFWYRQQPGQSLTLIATANQGSEATYESGFVIDKFPISRPNLTFSTLTVSNMSPEDSSIYLCSVDRTGNTEAFFGQGTRLTVV.

The CDR3 reads CATSRERTGNYEQYF. The CDR3 nucleotides are TGTGCCACCAGCAGAGAAAGGACAGGGAACTACGAGCAGTACTTC. The chain has TRBV15 and TRBJ2-7; 8 bases agree with TRBD1. Trimming took 0 bases from V and 3 from J; bases not matched to a gene: 4. The CDR3 contains 15 residues. The germline V gene encodes CDR1 LNHNV and CDR2 YYDKDF (reference sequence). Full variable domain (remainder filled in from reference TRBV15 and TRBJ2-7): DAMVIQNPRYQVTQFGKPVTLSCSQTLNHNVMYWYQQKSSQAPKLLFHYYDKDFNNEADTPDNFQSRRPNTSFCFLDIRSPGLGDTAMYLCATSRERTGNYEQYFGPGTRLTVT.

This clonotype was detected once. In DNA form, the CDR3 reads TGTGCCATCAGTGTAACAGGGAACACCGGGGAGCTGTTTTTT. Translating it yields CAISVTGNTGELFF. The chain recombines TRBV10-3 with TRBJ2-2; D is perhaps TRBD1 (5 bases). Germline V gives CDR1 ENHRY, CDR2 SYGVKD. Deletions cut 4 bases from V and 1 base from J, with 7 bases between. This CDR3 contains 14 residues.

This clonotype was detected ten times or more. CDR3 sequence reads: CASSSRVGNQPQHF. CDR3 coding DNA: TGTGCCAGCAGCTCCAGGGTTGGCAATCAGCCCCAGCATTTT. The chain links TRBV7-2 to TRBJ1-5; possibly TRBD1 for D (5 bases). The V end was cut by 4 bases, the J end by 2 bases, with 9 bases between. There are 14 residues in the CDR3. Germline values: CDR1 SGHTA, CDR2 FQGNSA.